The rows below give T cell receptor beta chains drawn from one sample of a study of blood T cell repertoires in COVID-19. TCRdb keeps only in-frame clones here, not all; method: immunoSEQ multiplex PCR. Of roughly 27,000 clones in the sample, 91% were seen once. Sequences were obtained from peripheral blood. All receptors come from a human donor with active COVID-19. The donor label of this sample is uncertain. Each CDR3 is given with its conserved first and last residue. Fields, in order: D gene, J gene, V gene, clone size, CDR3 protein, CDR3 DNA. A D gene is named only where the DNA matches it firmly. A row's size may be missing; if present it is once, few, many or a size class.

d_call: .
j_call: TRBJ2-7
v_call: TRBV6-2/TRBV6-3
clone_size: few
cdr3_aa: CASSSGMSGEQYF
cdr3_nt: TGTGCCAGCAGTTCCGGGATGAGTGGCGAGCAGTACTTC

d_call: .
j_call: TRBJ2-7
v_call: TRBV5-5
clone_size: .
cdr3_aa: CAQQGTHEQYF
cdr3_nt: TGTGCCCAGCAGGGGACCCACGAGCAGTACTTC

d_call: .
j_call: TRBJ2-3
v_call: TRBV6-4
clone_size: .
cdr3_aa: CASSTGTSTDTQYF
cdr3_nt: TGTGCCAGCAGTACCGGGACTAGCACAGATACGCAGTATTTT

d_call: .
j_call: TRBJ2-5
v_call: TRBV27
clone_size: .
cdr3_aa: CASSFLAGEEETQYF
cdr3_nt: TGTGCCAGCAGTTTTCTAGCTGGAGAGGAAGAGACCCAGTACTTC

d_call: TRBD2
j_call: TRBJ2-1
v_call: TRBV5-4
clone_size: .
cdr3_aa: CASSLAGGSSYNEQFF
cdr3_nt: TGTGCCAGCAGCTTGGCGGGGGGTAGCTCCTACAATGAGCAGTTCTTC

d_call: .
j_call: TRBJ2-3
v_call: TRBV5-1
clone_size: .
cdr3_aa: CASSLGQNTDTQYF
cdr3_nt: TGCGCCAGCAGCCTCGGACAGAACACAGATACGCAGTATTTT

d_call: TRBD2
j_call: TRBJ2-5
v_call: TRBV4-3
clone_size: .
cdr3_aa: CASSQGGGRGQETQYF
cdr3_nt: TGCGCCAGCAGCCAAGGGGGCGGGAGGGGTCAAGAGACCCAGTACTTC

d_call: TRBD1
j_call: TRBJ2-5
v_call: TRBV14
clone_size: .
cdr3_aa: CASSVIQGAAETQYF
cdr3_nt: TGTGCCAGCAGCGTGATACAGGGGGCGGCGGAGACCCAGTACTTC

d_call: TRBD1
j_call: TRBJ1-1
v_call: TRBV2
clone_size: .
cdr3_aa: CASSQGALMNTEAFF
cdr3_nt: TGTGCCAGCTCTCAGGGGGCTCTAATGAACACTGAAGCTTTCTTT

d_call: TRBD1
j_call: TRBJ2-7
v_call: TRBV27
clone_size: .
cdr3_aa: CASSFTGGIYEQYF
cdr3_nt: TGTGCCAGCAGTTTTACAGGGGGCATATACGAGCAGTACTTC

d_call: .
j_call: TRBJ1-4
v_call: TRBV27
clone_size: .
cdr3_aa: CASSSRGEKLFF
cdr3_nt: TGTGCCAGCAGTTCACGAGGGGAAAAACTGTTTTTT

d_call: .
j_call: TRBJ2-1
v_call: TRBV24-1
clone_size: .
cdr3_aa: CATSDSGQPEQFF
cdr3_nt: TGTGCCACCAGTGATTCTGGACAGCCCGAGCAGTTCTTC

d_call: TRBD2
j_call: TRBJ2-3
v_call: TRBV4-1
clone_size: few
cdr3_aa: CASSQGSGRLDTQYF
cdr3_nt: TGCGCCAGCAGCCAAGGTAGCGGGAGACTAGATACGCAGTATTTT

d_call: .
j_call: TRBJ2-1
v_call: TRBV28
clone_size: .
cdr3_aa: CASSSLDREGKPYNEQFF
cdr3_nt: TGTGCCAGCAGCTCGCTGGACAGGGAGGGCAAACCCTACAATGAGCAGTTCTTC

d_call: .
j_call: TRBJ1-1
v_call: TRBV10-1
clone_size: .
cdr3_aa: CASSGPGNTEAFF
cdr3_nt: TGCGCCAGCAGTGGTCCAGGGAACACTGAAGCTTTCTTT

d_call: .
j_call: TRBJ1-5
v_call: TRBV19
clone_size: .
cdr3_aa: CASSPRGNQPQHF
cdr3_nt: TGTGCCAGTAGTCCACGCGGGAATCAGCCCCAGCATTTT